This passage covers 2 T cell receptor beta chains from one sample sequenced in a study of shared clonotypes between healthy human individuals. Naive CD8 isolation took CD45RO-negative cells positively selected for CCR7 and excluded terminally differentiated effector memory CD45RA+ cells. The repertoire was sequenced with immunoSEQ multiplex PCR; TCRdb's copy has only in-frame clones and lacks some. The sample lists 800,000 or so clones; 90% to 97% were seen once. The sample comprised naive CD8+ T cells sorted from blood. These receptors were taken from a man under 40 in good health.

The chain joins TRBV2 to TRBJ1-1, with D unresolved. V was clipped by 6 bases and J by 4 bases, with 6 bases between them. CDR3 length: 11 amino acids. Germline CDR1 and CDR2: SNHLY and FYNNEI. The CDR3 region is CASSASTEAFF. The CDR3 DNA is TGTGCCAGCAGCGCTTCCACTGAAGCTTTCTTT.

This clone has just one count. The chain is built from TRBV29-1 and TRBJ2-1, with unresolved D. The V and J ends lost 3 bases and 3 bases respectively, with 9 bases between them. The CDR3 runs 13 residues. Looked up from germline, CDR1 is SQVTM and CDR2 is ANQGSEA. The CDR3 DNA sequence: TGCAGCGTTGATGCTTCCAGCTACAATGAGCAGTTCTTC. Translated, it gives CSVDASSYNEQFF.